This T cell receptor (beta chain) stems from a study of metastatic and nonmetastatic thyroid tumors. General observations from the study: The reported finding was significantly higher TCR beta diversity in malignant thyroid tumors relative to benign nodules, in blood and tumor.

Each patient came to thyroid surgery without any prior treatment (of any kind). This clone has a count of ten or more. Its target is unknown. From the PCR reads, TCRdb re-called clones with MiXCR. Altogether about 20,000 clones are present, approximately 10% being singletons, with the ten largest covering approximately 8.1%. Trimming cost V 6 bases and J 8 bases; bases outside gene matches: 6. Germline V lookup: CDR1 MNHEY, CDR2 SVGEGT. CDR3 length: 14 residues. The receptor comes from a female donor with papillary thyroid cancer or a benign thyroid nodule (not recorded which). Some clones in this sample may be carry-over from other donors' samples. The V call is TRBV6-2 or TRBV6-3, the J call TRBJ1-4; 10 nucleotides agree with TRBD1. Sequenced: blood. The CDR3 sequence: CASSEGTGVEKLFF. The CDR3 DNA reads as TGTGCCAGCAGCGAAGGGACAGGGGTCGAAAAACTGTTTTTT.